A single count supports the clone carrying this T cell receptor (beta chain). Its antigen is not known. Sequenced with the Oncomine TCR Beta short-read assay was DNA taken from cultured CD4+ T cells. Genomic DNA from cultured CD4+ T cells was extracted. TCRdb recomputed calls from the PCR reads with MiXCR, one row per CDR3 protein. The top ten clones hold under 9% of a sample with about 17,000 distinct CDR3 sequences, less than 50% of them seen once. The germline V gene has CDR1 MNHNS and CDR2 SASEGT. Trimming removed 7 bases at V and 6 bases at J, with 19 bases between. This CDR3 spans 15 amino acids. Treatment reported: approximately 9-day PBMC culture with coronavirus spike peptide pools or control peptides (ViraFEST assay). Days 3 and 7 saw half the medium swapped for fresh IL-2 medium. These data come from a study of vaccination and CD4 T cells after COVID-19. Study details: Post-COVID sampling occurred a median approximately 93 days after diagnosis (range 35 to 161).

Study-level points and caveats: It was found that, in convalescent patients, 304 of 307 vaccine-specific clones were spike mono-reactive.

Sequencing was carried out using CD4+ T cells from blood, cultured in vitro. The clonotype comes from a human donor who had recovered from COVID-19. The chain joins TRBV6-1 to TRBJ1-5, with D possibly TRBD1 on 6 matching bases. In DNA form, the CDR3 reads TGTGCCAGCACCATGGCAGGGGAAGGTGGTCAGCCCCAGCATTTT. Translation gives CASTMAGEGGQPQHF.